The rows below give T cell receptor beta chains drawn from one sample of a study of CXCR3-negative and CXCR3-positive naive CD8 T cells. TCRdb re-called the 5' RACE reads and catalogs CDR3 proteins one per entry, DNA excluded. The sample has 130,000 or so distinct CDR3 sequences; the top ten hold nearly 0.5%. Sequencing was done on a sample of naive CXCR3- CD8+ T cells from blood. All receptors come from a human donor in good health. Some clones in this sample may be carry-over from other donors' samples. Each CDR3 is given with its conserved first and last residue.

j_gene: TRBJ1-2
v_gene: TRBV15
CDR3aa: CATSRDFLDVSIGYGYTF

j_gene: TRBJ2-7
v_gene: TRBV9
CDR3aa: CASSVAMAGPREQYF

j_gene: TRBJ2-1
v_gene: TRBV6-4
CDR3aa: CASGTGDTNEQFF

j_gene: TRBJ2-1
v_gene: TRBV6-5
CDR3aa: CASSTTDRDNEQFF

j_gene: TRBJ1-1
v_gene: TRBV5-4
CDR3aa: CASTLWVGNTEAFF

j_gene: TRBJ1-1
v_gene: TRBV2
CDR3aa: CASRISWGTEAFF

j_gene: TRBJ2-5
v_gene: TRBV28
CDR3aa: CASSFVGLAGYQETQYF

j_gene: TRBJ2-7
v_gene: TRBV7-2
CDR3aa: CASSPRDSYSYEQYF

j_gene: TRBJ2-1
v_gene: TRBV12-3/TRBV12-4
CDR3aa: CASSLHSSSYNEQFF

j_gene: TRBJ2-1
v_gene: TRBV14
CDR3aa: CASSQDGGSLNEQFF

j_gene: TRBJ2-1
v_gene: TRBV29-1
CDR3aa: CSVEELSEQFF

j_gene: TRBJ2-2
v_gene: TRBV28
CDR3aa: CASSRTGGGGELFF

j_gene: TRBJ2-6
v_gene: TRBV29-1
CDR3aa: CSVEIWTGEGRRANVLTF

j_gene: TRBJ2-7
v_gene: TRBV7-6
CDR3aa: CASSFSQGGAYEQYF

j_gene: TRBJ2-7
v_gene: TRBV7-9
CDR3aa: CASSLVGSPYEQYF

j_gene: TRBJ2-2
v_gene: TRBV5-1
CDR3aa: CASSTREIRTGELFF

j_gene: TRBJ1-1
v_gene: TRBV6-5
CDR3aa: CASSYSQVHTEAFF

j_gene: TRBJ2-5
v_gene: TRBV4-1
CDR3aa: CASSQVERAGTQYF

j_gene: TRBJ2-7
v_gene: TRBV10-2
CDR3aa: CASSAAGQTTYEQYF

j_gene: TRBJ2-7
v_gene: TRBV24-1
CDR3aa: CATSEPGQERKQYF

j_gene: TRBJ1-2
v_gene: TRBV4-1
CDR3aa: CASSQPLPTGLDYGYTF

j_gene: TRBJ2-2
v_gene: TRBV29-1
CDR3aa: CSVWSNTGELFF

j_gene: TRBJ2-1
v_gene: TRBV4-2
CDR3aa: CASSQDGLAGDPYNEQFF

j_gene: TRBJ2-7
v_gene: TRBV7-9
CDR3aa: CASSPTSGHHVYEQYF

j_gene: TRBJ2-5
v_gene: TRBV29-1
CDR3aa: CSDGTDQQETQYF

j_gene: TRBJ2-7
v_gene: TRBV13
CDR3aa: CASSLRAGQGTYEQYF

j_gene: TRBJ2-7
v_gene: TRBV11-2
CDR3aa: CASSLDLGTYEQYF

j_gene: TRBJ2-5
v_gene: TRBV29-1
CDR3aa: CSAQIAGQETQYF

j_gene: TRBJ1-5
v_gene: TRBV7-2
CDR3aa: CASSLVGISRDSNQPQHF

j_gene: TRBJ2-7
v_gene: TRBV7-9
CDR3aa: CASSLGAGGYEQYF

j_gene: TRBJ1-2
v_gene: TRBV25-1
CDR3aa: CASSEYLRYGYTF

j_gene: TRBJ1-5
v_gene: TRBV19
CDR3aa: CASSIDPGRAGNQPQHF